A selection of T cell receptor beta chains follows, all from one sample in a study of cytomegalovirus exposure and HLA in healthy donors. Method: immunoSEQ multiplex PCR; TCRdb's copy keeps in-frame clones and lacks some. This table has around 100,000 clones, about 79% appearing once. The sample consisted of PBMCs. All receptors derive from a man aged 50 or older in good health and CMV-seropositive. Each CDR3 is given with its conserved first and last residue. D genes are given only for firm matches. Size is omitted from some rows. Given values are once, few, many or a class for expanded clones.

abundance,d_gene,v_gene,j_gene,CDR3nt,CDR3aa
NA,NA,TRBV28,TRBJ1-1,TGTGCCAGCAGGGGGGGTAGGGGGGGCGAAGCTTTCTTT,CASRGGRGGEAFF
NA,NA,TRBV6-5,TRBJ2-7,TGTGCCAGCAGTTTAAGGGGAGGGCAGTACTTC,CASSLRGGQYF
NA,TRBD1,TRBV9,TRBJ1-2,TGTGCCAGCAGCCCTCCCGGGACAGGGGAGGGCTATGGCTACACCTTC,CASSPPGTGEGYGYTF
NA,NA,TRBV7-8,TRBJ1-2,TGTGCCAGCAGCCCCCGGAGGGCTAACTATGGCTACACCTTC,CASSPRRANYGYTF
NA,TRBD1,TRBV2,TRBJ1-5,TGTGCCAGCAGGGAAGGGACAGGGGGACTTCAGCCCCAGCATTTT,CASREGTGGLQPQHF
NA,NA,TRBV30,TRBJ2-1,TGTGCCTGGAGCGCCACCTTCGGGAGCTCCTACAATGAGCAGTTCTTC,CAWSATFGSSYNEQFF
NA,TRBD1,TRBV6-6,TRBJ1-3,TGTGCCACGCGGGACAGGGGGCAATCGTTTGGAAACACCATATATTTT,CATRDRGQSFGNTIYF
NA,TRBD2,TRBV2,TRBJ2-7,TGTGCCAGCAGTACTAGCGGGGGTATGGAGCAGTACTTC,CASSTSGGMEQYF
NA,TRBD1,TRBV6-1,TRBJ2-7,TGTGCCAGCAGTGAGGATGAGACAGGGGGCTACGAGCAGTACTTC,CASSEDETGGYEQYF
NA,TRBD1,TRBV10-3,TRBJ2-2,TGTGCCATCAGGGACAGGGACACCGGGGAGCTGTTTTTT,CAIRDRDTGELFF
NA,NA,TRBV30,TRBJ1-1,TGTGCCTGGAGTGAAGCTCCGGAAGCTTTCTTT,CAWSEAPEAFF
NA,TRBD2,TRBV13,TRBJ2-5,TGTGCCAGCAGTTCTTCTAGCGGGAGGGGCATAGAAACCCAGTACTTC,CASSSSSGRGIETQYF
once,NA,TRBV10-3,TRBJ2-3,TGTGCCATCAGTGAGATGGCCCAACCAGATACGCAGTATTTT,CAISEMAQPDTQYF
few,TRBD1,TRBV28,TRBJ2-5,TGTGCCAGCAATACTCCAGGGGGCCAAGAGACCCAGTACTTC,CASNTPGGQETQYF
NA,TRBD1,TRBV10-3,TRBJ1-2,TGTGCCATCAGTGAGGGACAGGGACTTGGCTACACCTTC,CAISEGQGLGYTF
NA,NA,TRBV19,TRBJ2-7,TGTGCCAGTAGCCCCGGGACTCCGCCTTTCTCCTACGAGCAGTACTTC,CASSPGTPPFSYEQYF
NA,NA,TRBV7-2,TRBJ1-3,TGTGCCAGCAGCCCTCTCGGGGGAATTAGAGGTGGAAACACCATATATTTT,CASSPLGGIRGGNTIYF
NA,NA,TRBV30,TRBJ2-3,TGTGCCTCCTCAACTTCAGATACGCAGTATTTT,CASSTSDTQYF
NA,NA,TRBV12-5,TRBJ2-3,TGTGCTAGTTCTACCTACCAGGGAGATACGCAGTATTTT,CASSTYQGDTQYF
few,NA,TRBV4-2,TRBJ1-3,TGTGCCAGCAGCCAAGGAGGGACTGGAAACACCATATATTTT,CASSQGGTGNTIYF
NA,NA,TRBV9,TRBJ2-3,TGTGCTTCAGGCGCTACTAGCACAGATACGCAGTATTTT,CASGATSTDTQYF
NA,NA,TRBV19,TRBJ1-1,TGTGCCAGTAGTATAGGCAACTGGGAAGCTTTCTTT,CASSIGNWEAFF